This TCR beta chain originates from a study of blood T cell repertoires in COVID-19. As for the study in general: Whether acute or convalescent, the COVID-19 samples came from the United States, Italy and Spain. T cells, B-cell-depleted T cells, or PBMCs provided the cDNA or gDNA that served as material.

Repertoires were generated with immunoSEQ multiplex PCR, while TCRdb's copy carries only in-frame clones and drops some. Of about 370,000 clones listed, roughly nine tenths were seen once; the top ten hold 2.5% to 3.5%. From germline, CDR1 is KGHSY and CDR2 FQNENV. With 4 bases removed from V and 7 bases from J, the gap between germline ends came to 11 bases. This CDR3 contains 13 residues. Sequenced material: peripheral blood. The V call is TRBV16, the J call TRBJ2-1, with D possibly TRBD2 on 5 matching bases. The sequence came from a woman under 40 with COVID-19, enrolled during active disease. This CDR3 reads CASSLPGINEQFF. CDR3 nucleotides: TGTGCCAGCAGCCTACCGGGGATTAATGAGCAGTTCTTC.